This TCR beta chain is drawn from a study of blood T cells in healthy people across ages. Primers used in a second PCR of roughly 6 to 12 cycles were a sample-barcoded 5' primer and a J-beta primer mix. Via MiXCR, TCRdb re-called the 5' RACE reads, giving one row per CDR3 protein. The sample lists about 1.8 million distinct CDR3 sequences, about 50% occurring once. The CDR3 is 14 amino acids. V was clipped by 4 bases and J by 7 bases, with 16 bases between them. Germline V CDR1 and CDR2: SGHDN, FVKESK. Sequencing used blood. The genes are TRBV14 and TRBJ2-5, with a possible D match to TRBD1 (5 bases). This clonotype was sampled from a woman between 35 and 50 years old in good health. The CDR3 coding sequence is TGTGCCAGCAGCCGAGAGGCCTGGGGCCGGACCCAGTACTTC. Amino acid sequence: CASSREAWGRTQYF.